This T cell receptor (beta chain) was observed in a study of response to subunit inactivated influenza vaccine. Study-wide results and limits: Seasonal influenza vaccination, on each occasion, was suggested by the authors to recruit few new T cells.

V lost 4 bases and J 1 base, leaving 15 bases between the germline ends. The CDR3 has 16 residues. Germline V lookup: CDR1 MNHEY, CDR2 SVGEGT. Regarding this clonotype: Antigen unknown.

TCRdb reprocessed the RT-PCR reads with MiXCR, giving one entry per CDR3 protein. The data hold about 530,000 distinct CDR3 sequences, with 10% to 15% observed a single time. This chain links TRBV6-2 or TRBV6-3 with TRBJ2-3; D gene ambiguous. The source is a man in his forties or fifties who received an inactivated influenza vaccine. Specimen: PBMCs from blood, collected 45 days after vaccination. The CDR3 region is CASSSQRLRGTDTQYF. In DNA form, the CDR3 reads TGTGCCAGCAGTTCCCAGAGGCTGCGAGGCACAGATACGCAGTATTTT.